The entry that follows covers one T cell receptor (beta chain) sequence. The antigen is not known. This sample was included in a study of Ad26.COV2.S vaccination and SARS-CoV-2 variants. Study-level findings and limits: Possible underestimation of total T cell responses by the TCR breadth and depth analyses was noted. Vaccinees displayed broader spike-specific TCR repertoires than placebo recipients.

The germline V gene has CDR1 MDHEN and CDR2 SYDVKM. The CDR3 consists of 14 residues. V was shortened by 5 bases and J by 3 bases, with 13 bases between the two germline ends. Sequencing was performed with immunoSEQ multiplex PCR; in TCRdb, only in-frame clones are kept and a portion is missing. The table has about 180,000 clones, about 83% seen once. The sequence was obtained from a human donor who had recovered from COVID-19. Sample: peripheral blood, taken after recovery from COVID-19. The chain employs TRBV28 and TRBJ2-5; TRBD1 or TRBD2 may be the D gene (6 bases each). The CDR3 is CASSHGGKEETQYF. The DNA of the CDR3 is TGTGCCAGCAGTCACGGGGGCAAAGAAGAGACCCAGTACTTC. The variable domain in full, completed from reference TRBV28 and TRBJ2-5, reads DVKVTQSSRYLVKRTGEKVFLECVQDMDHENMFWYRQDPGLGLRLIYFSYDVKMKEKGDIPEGYSVSREKKERFSLILESASTNQTSMYLCASSHGGKEETQYFGPGTRLLVL.